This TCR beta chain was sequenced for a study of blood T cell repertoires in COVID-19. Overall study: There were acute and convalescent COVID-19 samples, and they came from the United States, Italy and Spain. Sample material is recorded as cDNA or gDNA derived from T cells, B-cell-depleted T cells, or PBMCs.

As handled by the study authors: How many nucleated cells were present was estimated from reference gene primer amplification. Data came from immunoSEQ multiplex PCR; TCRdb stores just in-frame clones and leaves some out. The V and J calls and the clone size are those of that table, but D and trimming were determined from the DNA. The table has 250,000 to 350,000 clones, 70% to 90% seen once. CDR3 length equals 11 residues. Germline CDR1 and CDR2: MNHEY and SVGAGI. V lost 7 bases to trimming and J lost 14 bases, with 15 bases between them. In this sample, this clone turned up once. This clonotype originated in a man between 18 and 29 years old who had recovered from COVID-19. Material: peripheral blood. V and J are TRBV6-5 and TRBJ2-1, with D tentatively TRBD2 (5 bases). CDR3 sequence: CASIRTLCEFF. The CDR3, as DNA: TGTGCCAGCATTAGGACTCTATGTGAGTTCTTC.